The sequence of this T cell receptor beta chain was determined in a study of shared clonotypes between healthy human individuals. A remark on this clone: Its specificity is not known.

Authors' analysis steps: ImmunoSEQ junction-only sequences lacked quality scores, so their filtering differed. TCRdb's copy holds only in-frame clones and misses some; the assay was immunoSEQ multiplex PCR. Clone size and the V and J calls come from that table; the DNA yielded D and trimming. The sample records approximately 1.9 million clones, 90% to 95% being singletons. Terminally differentiated effector memory CD45RA+ cells were excluded by CCR7 positive selection of CD45RO-negative cells. This CDR3 comprises 12 residues. Losses at the gene ends were 1 base for V and 12 bases for J; bases not matched to a gene: 5. Germline-derived CDR1 and CDR2 are MGHRA and YSYEKL. Study results and limitations: Incompleteness in sorted-subset sequencing, despite large depth, was shown by rarefaction. Estimated richness was generally greater in naive than memory subsets.

The TCR comes from a man younger than 35 in good health. Some clones in this sample may be carry-over from other donors' samples. The rearrangement links TRBV4-1 to TRBJ2-7; TRBD1 aligns across 8 bases. Sequences were obtained from naive CD8+ T cells from PBMCs. For the CDR3, the DNA is TGCGCCAGCAGCCAAGGGGCAGGGGGCACGTACTTC. This codes for CASSQGAGGTYF.